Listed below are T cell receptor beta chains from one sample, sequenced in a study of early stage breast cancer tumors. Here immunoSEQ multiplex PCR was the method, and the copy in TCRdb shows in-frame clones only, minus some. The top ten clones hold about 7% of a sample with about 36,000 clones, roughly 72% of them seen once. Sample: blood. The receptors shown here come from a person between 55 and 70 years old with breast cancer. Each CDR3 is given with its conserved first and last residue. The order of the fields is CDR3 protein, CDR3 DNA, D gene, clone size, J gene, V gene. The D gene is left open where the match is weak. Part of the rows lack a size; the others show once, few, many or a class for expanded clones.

CASSIGGSGSPLHF,TGTGCCAGTAGTATCGGAGGAAGTGGTTCACCCCTCCACTTT,.,few,TRBJ1-6,TRBV19
CASSPQGSSYNEQFF,TGCGCCAGCAGCCCACAGGGGAGCTCCTACAATGAGCAGTTCTTC,TRBD1,.,TRBJ2-1,TRBV4-1
CASSFADRGLGNQPQHF,TGTGCCAGCAGTTTTGCGGACAGGGGGTTAGGGAATCAGCCCCAGCATTTT,TRBD1,.,TRBJ1-5,TRBV27
CASSLGSYSYNEQFF,TGTGCCAGCAGCTTGGGGAGCTACTCCTACAATGAGCAGTTCTTC,.,.,TRBJ2-1,TRBV13
CASRKTGGINQPQHF,TGCGCCAGCAGGAAGACAGGGGGGATCAATCAGCCCCAGCATTTT,TRBD1,.,TRBJ1-5,TRBV5-1
CASSQGLAGVSYEQYF,TGCGCCAGCAGCCAGGGACTAGCGGGAGTATCCTACGAGCAGTACTTC,TRBD2,.,TRBJ2-7,TRBV4-1
CASSSHRRENSTDTQYF,TGTGCCAGCAGCTCCCATCGTAGGGAGAATAGCACAGATACGCAGTATTTT,.,.,TRBJ2-3,TRBV14
CASSVGPKTEAFF,TGTGCCAGCAGCGTAGGCCCAAAGACTGAAGCTTTCTTT,.,.,TRBJ1-1,TRBV9
CASSVRPGNNQPQHF,TGTGCCAGTAGTGTCCGCCCGGGGAACAATCAGCCCCAGCATTTT,.,.,TRBJ1-5,TRBV19
CSVQVALAQSRANVLTF,TGCAGCGTTCAGGTTGCACTAGCACAAAGTCGGGCCAACGTCCTGACTTTC,.,.,TRBJ2-6,TRBV29-1
CASSHLVSGAWDEQYF,TGTGCCAGCAGCCACCTAGTGAGTGGGGCGTGGGACGAGCAGTACTTC,.,.,TRBJ2-7,TRBV7-9
CASSLRRSGIGNNEQFF,TGTGCCAGCAGCTTAAGGAGGAGTGGTATTGGGAACAATGAGCAGTTCTTC,.,.,TRBJ2-1,TRBV7-9
CASSFRSSGNTIYF,TGTGCCAGCAGCTTCCGGAGCTCTGGAAACACCATATATTTT,.,.,TRBJ1-3,TRBV5-6
CASSLFGVGAEAFF,TGTGCCAGCAGCTTATTCGGGGTGGGGGCTGAAGCTTTCTTT,.,once,TRBJ1-1,TRBV11-2
CASSRNDNSPLHF,TGTGCCAGCTCACGGAACGATAATTCACCCCTCCACTTT,.,few,TRBJ1-6,TRBV18
CASSSGGGRASGANVLTF,TGTGCCAGCAGCTCCGGAGGAGGGCGTGCCTCTGGGGCCAACGTCCTGACTTTC,.,.,TRBJ2-6,TRBV7-9
CASSLVVAGGPETQYF,TGTGCCAGCAGCTTAGTTGTGGCGGGGGGCCCAGAGACCCAGTACTTC,TRBD2,.,TRBJ2-5,TRBV7-8